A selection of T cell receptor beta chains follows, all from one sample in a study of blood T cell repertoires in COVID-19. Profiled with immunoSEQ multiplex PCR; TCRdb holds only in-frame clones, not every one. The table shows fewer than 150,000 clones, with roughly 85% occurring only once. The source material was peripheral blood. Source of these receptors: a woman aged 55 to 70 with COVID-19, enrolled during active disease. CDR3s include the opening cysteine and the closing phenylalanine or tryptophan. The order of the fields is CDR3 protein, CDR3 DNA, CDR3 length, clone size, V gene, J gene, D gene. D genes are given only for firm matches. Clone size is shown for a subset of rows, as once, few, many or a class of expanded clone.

CASINTGTGNYGYTF	TGTGCCAGTATTAATACCGGGACAGGGAACTATGGCTACACCTTC	15	NA	TRBV19	TRBJ1-2	TRBD1
CASSPGGTEAFF	TGTGCCAGCAGCCCCGGGGGCACTGAAGCTTTCTTT	12	NA	TRBV12-3/TRBV12-4	TRBJ1-1	NA
CASSRRTAANTEAFF	TGTGCCAGCAGTCGACGGACAGCTGCGAACACTGAAGCTTTCTTT	15	NA	TRBV27	TRBJ1-1	NA
CASSHNTYLQGRRYGYTF	TGTGCCAGCAGCCACAATACCTACCTACAGGGGCGCCGCTATGGCTACACCTTC	18	once	TRBV6-2/TRBV6-3	TRBJ1-2	TRBD1
CASSLGEAAFF	TGTGCCAGCAGTTTAGGGGAGGCGGCTTTCTTT	11	NA	TRBV12-3/TRBV12-4	TRBJ1-1	NA
CASSPGTKETQYF	TGTGCCAGCTCACCCGGGACTAAAGAGACCCAGTACTTC	13	NA	TRBV18	TRBJ2-5	TRBD2
CASSDVSGGDNEQFF	TGCGCCAGCAGTGATGTTAGCGGGGGGGACAATGAGCAGTTCTTC	15	NA	TRBV10-1	TRBJ2-1	TRBD2
CASSRRGVSNQPQHF	TGTGCCAGTAGTAGGCGGGGTGTCAGCAATCAGCCCCAGCATTTT	15	NA	TRBV19	TRBJ1-5	NA
CASSDYRDSEGGYTF	TGTGCCAGCAGTGACTACCGGGACAGTGAAGGGGGCTACACCTTC	15	NA	TRBV27	TRBJ1-2	TRBD1
CATNYQGNEKLFF	TGTGCCACCAATTATCAGGGAAATGAAAAACTGTTTTTT	13	NA	TRBV19	TRBJ1-4	NA
CASGTGGDYGYTF	TGTGCCAGTGGGACAGGGGGCGACTATGGCTACACCTTC	13	NA	TRBV19	TRBJ1-2	TRBD1
CASSVEGMAGNTIYF	TGTGCCAGCAGCGTTGAGGGCATGGCTGGAAACACCATATATTTT	15	few	TRBV9	TRBJ1-3	NA
CASSLKTGSSNQPQHF	TGTGCCAGCAGTTTAAAGACAGGGTCGAGCAATCAGCCCCAGCATTTT	16	NA	TRBV27	TRBJ1-5	TRBD1
CASSYTGVGEKLFF	TGTGCCAGCAGCTACACAGGGGTGGGTGAAAAACTGTTTTTT	14	NA	TRBV7-3	TRBJ1-4	TRBD1
CASSLRPRSTEGVNTEAFF	TGCGCCAGCAGCTTGCGGCCCCGCTCCACAGAGGGGGTAAACACTGAAGCTTTCTTT	19	few	TRBV5-1	TRBJ1-1	NA
CASSYRGASGEEQFF	TGTGCCAGCAGCTACCGCGGGGCTAGCGGGGAAGAGCAGTTCTTC	15	NA	TRBV7-7	TRBJ2-1	TRBD2
CASSESIAGHNEQFF	TGCGCCAGCAGTGAGTCGATAGCGGGGCACAATGAGCAGTTCTTC	15	NA	TRBV10-2	TRBJ2-1	TRBD2
CASSQVEFGRVATNEKLFF	TGTGCCAGCAGCCAGGTCGAGTTCGGGAGAGTTGCAACTAATGAAAAACTGTTTTTT	19	NA	TRBV4-2	TRBJ1-4	NA
CASSQGGSYEQYF	TGTGCCAGCAGCCAAGGAGGCTCCTACGAGCAGTACTTC	13	NA	TRBV5-4	TRBJ2-7	NA
CASSQEGGSPLHF	TGTGCCAGCAGCCAAGAGGGAGGTTCACCCCTCCACTTT	13	NA	TRBV11-3	TRBJ1-6	NA
CASSQGLAIESTDTQYF	TGCGCCAGCAGCCAAGGACTAGCGATAGAAAGCACAGATACGCAGTATTTT	17	NA	TRBV4-1	TRBJ2-3	TRBD2
CASSVDSITGELFF	TGTGCCAGCAGTGTCGACTCCATCACCGGGGAGCTGTTTTTT	14	NA	TRBV2	TRBJ2-2	NA
CLGGSGNTIYF	TGTTTAGGGGGCTCTGGAAACACCATATATTTT	11	NA	TRBV30	TRBJ1-3	NA
CASSSLFLGADSSNEKLFF	TGTGCCAGCAGCTCCCTTTTTCTAGGGGCAGATTCGTCTAATGAAAAACTGTTTTTT	19	NA	TRBV5-6	TRBJ1-4	NA
CAWRTWDRPNTEAFF	TGTGCCTGGAGAACTTGGGACAGGCCGAACACTGAAGCTTTCTTT	15	NA	TRBV30	TRBJ1-1	TRBD1
CASSQDRQGGRKLFF	TGCGCCAGCAGCCAAGATAGACAGGGGGGGCGAAAACTGTTTTTT	15	NA	TRBV4-1	TRBJ1-4	TRBD1
CASSVGQSGNTIYF	TGTGCCAGCAGCGTAGGTCAGTCTGGAAACACCATATATTTT	14	NA	TRBV9	TRBJ1-3	NA
CASSLGTAFQPQHF	TGTGCCAGCAGCCTAGGGACAGCGTTTCAGCCCCAGCATTTT	14	NA	TRBV7-2	TRBJ1-5	TRBD1
CASSGGFGAFF	TGTGCCAGCAGTGGAGGGTTTGGGGCTTTCTTT	11	once	TRBV2	TRBJ1-1	NA
CASSQVPGNPYEQYF	TGTGCCAGCAGCCAAGTTCCGGGTAACCCCTACGAGCAGTACTTC	15	NA	TRBV3-1/TRBV3-2	TRBJ2-7	NA
CASSLAGNRLQKAF	TGTGCCAGCAGCTTGGCAGGTAATAGGTTGCAGAAGGCCTTC	14	NA	TRBV5-4	TRBJ2-4	NA
CASSFAGTSGVFTDTQYF	TGTGCCAGCAGCTTCGCCGGGACTAGCGGGGTCTTCACAGATACGCAGTATTTT	18	NA	TRBV7-2	TRBJ2-3	TRBD2
CASVPGQGYGYTF	TGCGCCAGCGTCCCGGGACAGGGCTATGGCTACACCTTC	13	NA	TRBV10-2	TRBJ1-2	TRBD1
CASSQASGYTF	TGTGCCAGCAGTCAAGCAAGCGGCTACACCTTC	11	NA	TRBV6-2/TRBV6-3	TRBJ1-2	NA
CASSELDRDSYNSPLHF	TGTGCCAGCAGTGAGTTAGACAGGGACTCCTATAATTCACCCCTCCACTTT	17	NA	TRBV25-1	TRBJ1-6	TRBD1
CASSQAGGNTGELFF	TGCGCCAGCAGCCAAGCGGGGGGGAACACCGGGGAGCTGTTTTTT	15	NA	TRBV5-1	TRBJ2-2	TRBD2
CASSQDRLAEQYF	TGTGCCAGCAGCCAAGATCGACTAGCCGAGCAGTACTTC	13	NA	TRBV4-2	TRBJ2-7	TRBD2
CSARQDYGYTF	TGCAGTGCTAGACAGGATTATGGCTACACCTTC	11	NA	TRBV20-1	TRBJ1-2	NA
CASSAPGGQETQYF	TGTGCCAGCAGCGCCCCAGGGGGCCAAGAGACCCAGTACTTC	14	NA	TRBV9	TRBJ2-5	TRBD1
CASSPHGGGYTF	TGTGCCAGCAGCCCCCACGGGGGAGGCTACACCTTC	12	NA	TRBV7-8	TRBJ1-2	NA
CASSPGTSRVNEQFF	TGTGCCAGCAGTCCCGGGACTAGCAGAGTCAATGAGCAGTTCTTC	15	NA	TRBV6-6	TRBJ2-1	TRBD2
CASSYVYTDTQYF	TGTGCCAGCAGTTACGTATACACAGATACGCAGTATTTT	13	once	TRBV6-2/TRBV6-3	TRBJ2-3	NA
CASSQDLRDRGDYGYTF	TGCGCCAGCAGCCAAGATCTGCGGGACAGGGGGGACTATGGCTACACCTTC	17	NA	TRBV4-1	TRBJ1-2	TRBD1
CASTDRGGGTDTQYF	TGTGCCAGTACTGATCGGGGGGGCGGAACAGATACGCAGTATTTT	15	few	TRBV19	TRBJ2-3	TRBD2
CASSLRPQGDTQYF	TGCGCCAGCAGCTTGCGACCCCAGGGGGATACGCAGTATTTT	14	NA	TRBV5-1	TRBJ2-3	NA
CASSFQDSSYNEQFF	TGCGCCAGCAGCTTTCAGGACAGCTCCTACAATGAGCAGTTCTTC	15	NA	TRBV5-1	TRBJ2-1	NA
CASSQSEGGTNEQFF	TGTGCCAGCAGCCAATCGGAGGGAGGAACCAATGAGCAGTTCTTC	15	NA	TRBV7-9	TRBJ2-1	NA
CASSFHQGGGELFF	TGTGCCAGCAGTTTTCACCAGGGGGGCGGGGAGCTGTTTTTT	14	NA	TRBV6-2/TRBV6-3	TRBJ2-2	NA
CASRKDSGSGNTIYF	TGTGCCAGCAGGAAGGACAGCGGTTCTGGAAACACCATATATTTT	15	few	TRBV2	TRBJ1-3	NA
CASSWSRGDTQYF	TGTGCCAGCAGCTGGAGCCGGGGAGATACGCAGTATTTT	13	NA	TRBV7-2	TRBJ2-3	NA
CASSEDGELNQPQHF	TGTGCCAGCAGTGAAGATGGAGAACTCAATCAGCCCCAGCATTTT	15	NA	TRBV2	TRBJ1-5	NA
CASSSGLASRRGAGELFF	TGTGCTAGCAGCTCGGGACTAGCGTCACGAAGGGGGGCCGGGGAGCTGTTTTTT	18	NA	TRBV7-7	TRBJ2-2	TRBD2
CASSLVTVGYGYTF	TGTGCCAGCAGCTTAGTCACAGTTGGCTATGGCTACACCTTC	14	NA	TRBV7-9	TRBJ1-2	NA
CASSPNRDRGNSPLHF	TGTGCCAGCAGCCCCAACCGGGACAGGGGTAATTCACCCCTCCACTTT	16	NA	TRBV3-1/TRBV3-2	TRBJ1-6	TRBD1
CASSPPGQGHYGYTF	TGTGCCAGCAGCCCACCAGGACAGGGCCACTATGGCTACACCTTC	15	NA	TRBV3-1/TRBV3-2	TRBJ1-2	TRBD1